These T cell receptor beta chains were read from a single sample in a study of blood T cells in healthy people across ages. TCRdb analysed the 5' RACE reads with MiXCR anew, one entry per CDR3 protein. The table lists about 800,000 distinct CDR3 sequences, approximately 25% of them singletons. Another study also made use of these data, one on T cells of mothers and their children.

The sequencing input was blood. The receptors stem from a boy aged 5-17 years in good health. CDR3s include the opening cysteine and the closing phenylalanine or tryptophan. The D gene is left open where the match is weak. A row's size may be missing; if present it is once, few, many or a size class.

clone size: NA
CDR3 length: 16
D gene: NA
J gene: TRBJ1-6
V gene: TRBV6-1
CDR3 DNA: TGTGCCAGCGAAGTATCCCCGACCTCCTATAATTCGGCCCTCCACTTT
CDR3 protein: CASEVSPTSYNSALHF

clone size: NA
CDR3 length: 15
D gene: TRBD1
J gene: TRBJ1-4
V gene: TRBV11-2
CDR3 DNA: TGTGCCAGCAGCCCGGACAGGGGTAGTAATGAAAAACTGTTTTTT
CDR3 protein: CASSPDRGSNEKLFF

clone size: NA
CDR3 length: 24
D gene: NA
J gene: TRBJ2-3
V gene: TRBV4-1
CDR3 DNA: NA
CDR3 protein: CASSQDQGITYEQYFGPGTDTQYF

clone size: many
CDR3 length: 13
D gene: TRBD1
J gene: TRBJ2-7
V gene: TRBV4-1
CDR3 DNA: TGCGCCAGCAGCTGGGGACAGAACTACGAGCAGTACTTC
CDR3 protein: CASSWGQNYEQYF

clone size: NA
CDR3 length: 18
D gene: TRBD2
J gene: TRBJ2-5
V gene: TRBV2
CDR3 DNA: TGTGCCAGCAGTGAAGCGGTCGGGCCTAGCGGGGGCCAAGAGACCCAGTACTTC
CDR3 protein: CASSEAVGPSGGQETQYF

clone size: NA
CDR3 length: 21
D gene: TRBD2
J gene: TRBJ2-1
V gene: TRBV7-3
CDR3 DNA: TGTGCCAGCAGCTTAGGAGGAGGACTAGCGGGAGGGCCTTTTTTCGCCAATGAGCAGTTCTTC
CDR3 protein: CASSLGGGLAGGPFFANEQFF

clone size: NA
CDR3 length: 13
D gene: TRBD1
J gene: TRBJ1-1
V gene: TRBV6-6
CDR3 DNA: TGTGCCAGCAGTGACAGGGGAAACACTGAAGCTTTCTTT
CDR3 protein: CASSDRGNTEAFF

clone size: NA
CDR3 length: 14
D gene: NA
J gene: TRBJ2-7
V gene: TRBV20-1
CDR3 DNA: TGCAGTGCTAGAAAGGGCGCAATTTTGAGCGAGCAGTACTTC
CDR3 protein: CSARKGAILSEQYF

clone size: few
CDR3 length: 16
D gene: NA
J gene: TRBJ2-2
V gene: TRBV27
CDR3 DNA: TGTGCCAGCACCCCAGCAGGGGGGATTCCAACCGGGGAGCTGTTTTTT
CDR3 protein: CASTPAGGIPTGELFF

clone size: few
CDR3 length: 15
D gene: TRBD1
J gene: TRBJ2-4
V gene: TRBV28
CDR3 DNA: TGTGCCAGCAGGGGACAGAGTCTAGCCAAAAACATTCAGTACTTC
CDR3 protein: CASRGQSLAKNIQYF

clone size: few
CDR3 length: 14
D gene: TRBD1
J gene: TRBJ1-4
V gene: TRBV29-1
CDR3 DNA: TGCAGCGTTGCCCAGGGGGGGTCCGGTGAAAAACTGTTTTTT
CDR3 protein: CSVAQGGSGEKLFF

clone size: few
CDR3 length: 15
D gene: TRBD1
J gene: TRBJ1-5
V gene: TRBV20-1
CDR3 DNA: TGCAGTGCTGGGCGCCCCGGGGACAGGGTGCAGCCCCAGCATTTT
CDR3 protein: CSAGRPGDRVQPQHF

clone size: NA
CDR3 length: 14
D gene: NA
J gene: TRBJ2-5
V gene: TRBV2
CDR3 DNA: TGTGCCAGCACGAGGGACACCGGGTCCTACGAGCAGTATTTC
CDR3 protein: CASTRDTGSYEQYF

clone size: few
CDR3 length: 15
D gene: NA
J gene: TRBJ2-4
V gene: TRBV7-2
CDR3 DNA: TGTGCCAGCAGCTTAGTAGAACTAGCCAAAAACATTCAGTACTTC
CDR3 protein: CASSLVELAKNIQYF

clone size: NA
CDR3 length: 16
D gene: NA
J gene: TRBJ2-1
V gene: TRBV28
CDR3 DNA: TGTGCCAGCACCGACTGGGCGGGAACGGGCGACAATGAGCAGTTCTTC
CDR3 protein: CASTDWAGTGDNEQFF

clone size: NA
CDR3 length: 16
D gene: NA
J gene: TRBJ2-3
V gene: TRBV12-3/TRBV12-4
CDR3 DNA: TGTGCCAGCAGCCGTCAGGGAAGCGGAAGCACAGATACGGAGTATTTT
CDR3 protein: CASSRQGSGSTDTEYF

clone size: few
CDR3 length: 16
D gene: NA
J gene: TRBJ1-1
V gene: TRBV27
CDR3 DNA: TGTGCCAGCACCCTCAATGTTGACCACATGAACACTGAAGCTTTCTTT
CDR3 protein: CASTLNVDHMNTEAFF